This entry is about one T cell receptor (beta chain). The antigen remains unidentified. The sample belongs to a study of cytomegalovirus exposure and HLA in healthy donors. Profiled with immunoSEQ multiplex PCR; TCRdb holds only in-frame clones, not every one. The repertoire holds roughly 150,000 clones, with approximately 90% as singletons. Overall study findings and caveats: Rarity marked most TCR sequences, yet some public TCRs occurred in many donors. The tendency of first-cohort TCR clusters to co-occur in the 90 to 150 validation repertoires was the finding of a later analysis.

This CDR3 has 13 amino acids. CDR1 and CDR2 from the germline V gene are LNHNV and YYDKDF (reference sequence). The V and J ends lost 0 bases and 8 bases respectively, with 8 bases between them. The clonotype comes from a young man in good health and CMV-seronegative. Sequenced: PBMCs. V gene TRBV15 combines with J gene TRBJ1-5; D is ambiguous. The CDR3 sequence is CATSRDSVEPQHF. The CDR3 DNA sequence: TGTGCCACCAGCAGAGATTCGGTGGAGCCCCAGCATTTT.